The clone carrying this T cell receptor (beta chain) was seen repeatedly, ten times or more. The record originates from a study of T-cell reconstitution after alpha-beta-depleted transplantation in children. CDR1 LGHNT and CDR2 FRNRAP come from the germline V gene. Trimming cost V 5 bases and J 4 bases, with 10 bases left between them. CDR3 length equals 13 residues. Unique molecular identifiers featured in how the TCRbeta library was prepared. TCRdb fed the PCR reads into MiXCR, producing one record per CDR3 protein. The sample includes about 360,000 distinct CDR3 sequences, 10% to 15% of them seen just once.

The V and J genes are TRBV12-5 and TRBJ2-3, with a tentative D call TRBD2 (5 bases). The receptor's source is a human donor who donated a stem cell graft to a child with Fanconi anemia. The input for sequencing was PBMCs, taken from the stem cell graft. The CDR3 sequence: CASGPSGADTQYF. The CDR3 DNA sequence: TGTGCTAGTGGTCCCTCCGGGGCAGATACGCAGTATTTT.